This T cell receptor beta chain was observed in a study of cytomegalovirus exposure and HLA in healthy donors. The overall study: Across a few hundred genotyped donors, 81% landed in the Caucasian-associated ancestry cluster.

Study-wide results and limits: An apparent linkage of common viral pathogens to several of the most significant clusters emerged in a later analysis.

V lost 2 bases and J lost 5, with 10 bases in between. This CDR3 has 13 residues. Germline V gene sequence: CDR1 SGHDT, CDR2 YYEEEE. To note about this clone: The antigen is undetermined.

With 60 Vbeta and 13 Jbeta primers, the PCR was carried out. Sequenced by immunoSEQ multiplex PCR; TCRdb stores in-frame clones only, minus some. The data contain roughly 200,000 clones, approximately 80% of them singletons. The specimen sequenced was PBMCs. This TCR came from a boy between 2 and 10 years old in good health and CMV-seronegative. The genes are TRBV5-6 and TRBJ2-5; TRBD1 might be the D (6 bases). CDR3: CASSFLRGETQYF. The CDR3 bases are TGTGCCAGCAGCTTCCTGAGGGGGGAGACCCAGTACTTC.